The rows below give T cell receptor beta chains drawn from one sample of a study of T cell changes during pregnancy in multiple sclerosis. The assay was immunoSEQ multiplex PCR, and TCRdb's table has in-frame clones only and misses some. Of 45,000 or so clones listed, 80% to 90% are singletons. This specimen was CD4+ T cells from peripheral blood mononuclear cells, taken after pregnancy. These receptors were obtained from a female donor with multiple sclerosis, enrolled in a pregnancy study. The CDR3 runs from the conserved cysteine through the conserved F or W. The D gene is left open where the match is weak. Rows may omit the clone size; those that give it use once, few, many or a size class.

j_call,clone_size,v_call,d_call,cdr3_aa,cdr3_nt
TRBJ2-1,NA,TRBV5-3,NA,CARSGREFRRNEQFF,TGTGCCAGAAGCGGACGGGAGTTTCGCCGGAATGAGCAGTTCTTC
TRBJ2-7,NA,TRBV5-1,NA,CASSRTGGAYEQYF,TGCGCCAGCAGCCGGACCGGGGGAGCCTACGAGCAGTACTTC
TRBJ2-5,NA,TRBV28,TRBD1,CASSLLGQGARETQYF,TGTGCCAGCAGTTTATTAGGGCAGGGGGCGCGGGAGACCCAGTACTTC
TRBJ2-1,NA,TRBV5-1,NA,CASSQGQGGGNEQFF,TGCGCCAGCAGCCAAGGACAGGGAGGGGGTAATGAGCAGTTCTTC
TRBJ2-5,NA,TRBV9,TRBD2,CASSARGTSETQYF,TGTGCCAGCAGCGCCCGAGGGACTAGCGAGACCCAGTACTTC
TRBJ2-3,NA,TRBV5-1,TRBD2,CASSLGGLAVLDTQYF,TGCGCCAGCAGTTTGGGTGGACTAGCGGTTTTAGATACGCAGTATTTT
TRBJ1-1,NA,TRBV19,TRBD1,CASSKSTGTMNTEAFF,TGTGCCAGTAGTAAATCGACAGGGACCATGAACACTGAAGCTTTCTTT
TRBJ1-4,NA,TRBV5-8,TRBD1,CASSLGTGGGEKLFF,TGTGCCAGCAGCTTGGGGACAGGGGGCGGCGAAAAACTGTTTTTT
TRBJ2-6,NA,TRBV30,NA,CACFEGGGANVLTF,TGTGCCTGCTTTGAGGGTGGTGGGGCCAACGTCCTGACTTTC
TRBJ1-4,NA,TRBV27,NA,CASSLAGANEKLFF,TGTGCCAGCAGTTTGGCGGGGGCTAATGAAAAACTGTTTTTT
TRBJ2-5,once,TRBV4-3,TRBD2,CASSQGLAGMETQYF,TGCGCCAGCAGCCAAGGGCTAGCGGGAATGGAGACCCAGTACTTC
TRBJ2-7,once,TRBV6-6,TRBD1,CASSSNTGGEQYF,TGTGCCAGCAGTTCGAATACAGGGGGCGAGCAGTACTTC
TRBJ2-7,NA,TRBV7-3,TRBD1,CASSYTGTGAYEQYF,TGTGCCAGCAGCTATACCGGGACAGGGGCCTACGAGCAGTACTTC
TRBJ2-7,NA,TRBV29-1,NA,CSVVYGGRNEQYF,TGCAGCGTTGTATACGGGGGGCGCAACGAGCAGTACTTC
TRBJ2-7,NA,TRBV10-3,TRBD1,CAITPGQGAYEQYF,TGTGCCATCACTCCGGGACAGGGGGCTTACGAGCAGTACTTC
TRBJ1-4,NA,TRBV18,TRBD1,CASSSQRDRGDEKLFF,TGTGCCAGCTCGTCCCAACGGGACAGGGGCGATGAAAAACTGTTTTTT
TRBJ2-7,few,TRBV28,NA,CASSTADSLLKQYF,TGTGCCAGCAGTACCGCAGACAGTCTGTTAAAGCAGTACTTC
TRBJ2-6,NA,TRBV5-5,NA,CASSLEAFIPGANVLTF,TGTGCCAGCAGCTTGGAAGCCTTCATCCCTGGGGCCAACGTCCTGACTTTC
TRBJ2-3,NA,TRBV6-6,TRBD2,CASSFPGLAGDTQYF,TGTGCCAGCAGTTTCCCGGGACTAGCGGGAGATACGCAGTATTTT
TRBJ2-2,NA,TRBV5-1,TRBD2,CASSLGLADTGELFF,TGCGCCAGCAGCTTGGGACTAGCGGACACCGGGGAGCTGTTTTTT
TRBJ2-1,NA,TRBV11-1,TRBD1,CASSLVTGDNEQFF,TGTGCCAGCAGCTTAGTTACAGGGGACAATGAGCAGTTCTTC
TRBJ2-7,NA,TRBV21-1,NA,CASSKAGRTGEQYF,TGTGCCAGCAGCAAAGCCGGACGGACTGGGGAGCAGTACTTC
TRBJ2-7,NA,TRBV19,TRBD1,CASRGTGAYEQYF,TGTGCCAGTAGAGGGACAGGGGCTTACGAGCAGTACTTC
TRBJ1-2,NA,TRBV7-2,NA,CASSYRVGSNYGYTF,TGTGCCAGCAGCTACCGGGTTGGCAGTAACTATGGCTACACCTTC
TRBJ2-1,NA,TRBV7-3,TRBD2,CASSLAGGTYNEQFF,TGTGCCAGCAGCTTAGCGGGAGGGACCTACAATGAGCAGTTCTTC
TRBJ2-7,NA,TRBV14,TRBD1,CASSQRQGFLYEQYF,TGTGCCAGCAGCCAGCGACAGGGATTTCTCTACGAGCAGTACTTC
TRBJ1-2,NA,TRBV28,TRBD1,CASSSPSRDRAGGYTF,TGTGCCAGCAGTTCCCCTTCCCGGGACAGGGCCGGAGGCTACACCTTC
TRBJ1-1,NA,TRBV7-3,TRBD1,CASSSGQFSEAFF,TGTGCCAGCAGCTCGGGACAGTTCTCTGAAGCTTTCTTT
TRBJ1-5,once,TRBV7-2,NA,CASSFSGGGQPQHF,TGTGCCAGCAGCTTTAGCGGAGGAGGACAGCCCCAGCATTTT
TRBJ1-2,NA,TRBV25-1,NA,CASSSRASSGGYTF,TGTGCCAGCAGTTCTCGGGCCAGTTCGGGGGGCTACACCTTC
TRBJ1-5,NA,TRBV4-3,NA,CASSQVIGQPQHF,TGCGCCAGCAGCCAAGTAATCGGTCAGCCCCAGCATTTT
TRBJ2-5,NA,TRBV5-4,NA,CASSLNTGQETQYF,TGTGCCAGCAGCTTGAATACAGGCCAAGAGACCCAGTACTTC
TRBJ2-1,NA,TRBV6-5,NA,CASSYSGTSSYNEQFF,TGTGCCAGCAGTTACTCCGGGACAAGCTCCTACAATGAGCAGTTCTTC
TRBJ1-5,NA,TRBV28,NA,CASSLAQGPYSNQPQHF,TGTGCCAGCAGTTTAGCGCAGGGCCCATATAGCAATCAGCCCCAGCATTTT
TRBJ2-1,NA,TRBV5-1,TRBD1,CASSLGQGHNEQFF,TGCGCCAGCAGCTTGGGACAGGGTCACAATGAGCAGTTCTTC
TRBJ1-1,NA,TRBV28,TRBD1,CASSTHPRTGGMGEAFF,TGTGCCAGCAGTACCCACCCCCGGACAGGGGGCATGGGTGAAGCTTTCTTT
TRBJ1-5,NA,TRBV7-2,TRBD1,CASSSGQGENQPQHF,TGTGCCAGCAGCTCGGGACAGGGAGAAAATCAGCCCCAGCATTTT
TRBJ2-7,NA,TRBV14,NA,CASSPLSLEQYF,TGTGCCAGCAGCCCCCTGTCTCTCGAGCAGTACTTC
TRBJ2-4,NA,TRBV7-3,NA,CASSIMAGLAKNIQYF,TGTGCCAGCAGTATCATGGCGGGCTTAGCCAAAAACATTCAGTACTTC
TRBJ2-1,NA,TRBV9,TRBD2,CASSVRLLAGVNEQFF,TGTGCCAGCAGCGTAAGGCTACTAGCGGGAGTCAATGAGCAGTTCTTC
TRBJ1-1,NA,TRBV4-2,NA,CASSSWDGTPDTEAFF,TGTGCCAGCAGCTCATGGGACGGGACACCCGACACTGAAGCTTTCTTT
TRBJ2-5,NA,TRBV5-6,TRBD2,CASSLGASGDQETQYF,TGTGCCAGCAGCTTGGGAGCTAGCGGAGACCAAGAGACCCAGTACTTC
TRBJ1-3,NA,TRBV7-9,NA,CASSLAGGSRNTIYF,TGTGCCAGCAGCTTAGCCGGGGGGTCCAGAAACACCATATATTTT
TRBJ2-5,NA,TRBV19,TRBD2,CASSGLAGAGETQYF,TGTGCCAGTAGCGGACTAGCGGGAGCCGGAGAGACCCAGTACTTC
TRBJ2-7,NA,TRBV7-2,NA,CASSQKTNTGFAYEQYF,TGTGCCAGCAGCCAGAAAACAAATACAGGGTTTGCCTACGAGCAGTACTTC
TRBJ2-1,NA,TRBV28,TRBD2,CATLGREGVNEQFF,TGTGCCACCCTAGGACGGGAGGGCGTCAATGAGCAGTTCTTC
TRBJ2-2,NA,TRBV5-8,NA,CASSLIQGGGELFF,TGTGCCAGCAGCTTGATACAGGGCGGCGGGGAGCTGTTTTTT
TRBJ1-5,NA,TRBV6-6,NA,CASSYDGRQPQHF,TGTGCCAGCAGTTACGATGGCAGGCAGCCCCAGCATTTT
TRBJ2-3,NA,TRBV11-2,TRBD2,CASSLGLAGGGDTQYF,TGTGCCAGCAGCTTAGGACTAGCGGGAGGAGGAGATACGCAGTATTTT